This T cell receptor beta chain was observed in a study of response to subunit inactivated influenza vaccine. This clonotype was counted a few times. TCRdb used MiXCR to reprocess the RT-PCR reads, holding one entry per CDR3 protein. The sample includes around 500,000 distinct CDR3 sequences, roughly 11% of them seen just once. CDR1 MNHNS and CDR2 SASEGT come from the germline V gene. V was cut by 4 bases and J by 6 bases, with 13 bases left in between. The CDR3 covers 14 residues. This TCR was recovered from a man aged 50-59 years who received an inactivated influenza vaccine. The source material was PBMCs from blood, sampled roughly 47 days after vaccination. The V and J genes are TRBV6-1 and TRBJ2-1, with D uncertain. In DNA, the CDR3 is TGTGCCAGCAGTGGGACCGCTCGGGTCAATGAGCAGTTCTTC. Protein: CASSGTARVNEQFF.